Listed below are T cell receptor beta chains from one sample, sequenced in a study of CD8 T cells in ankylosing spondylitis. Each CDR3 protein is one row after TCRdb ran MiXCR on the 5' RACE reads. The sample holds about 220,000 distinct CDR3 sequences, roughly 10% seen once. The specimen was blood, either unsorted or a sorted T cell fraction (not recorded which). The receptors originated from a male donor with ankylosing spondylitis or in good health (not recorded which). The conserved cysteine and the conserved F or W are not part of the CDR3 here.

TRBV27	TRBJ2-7	ASSSFYEQY
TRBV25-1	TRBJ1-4	ASSPRPGGNEKLF
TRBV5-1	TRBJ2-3	ASSGGQGTDTQY
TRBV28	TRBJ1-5	ASSSHWSGGYQPQH
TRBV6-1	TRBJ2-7	ASRLGTVAREQY
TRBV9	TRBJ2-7	ASSPLAGGLSSYEQY
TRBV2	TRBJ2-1	ASCPSGGYNEQF
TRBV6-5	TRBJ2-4	ASSYSGVAKNIQY
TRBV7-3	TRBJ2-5	ASSVDQGQTQY
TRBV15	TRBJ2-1	ATSRRPALDYNEQF
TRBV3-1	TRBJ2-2	ASSQETSENTGELF
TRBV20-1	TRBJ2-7	SAPRGLYEQY
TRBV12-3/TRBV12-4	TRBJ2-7	ASSFFGTYEQY
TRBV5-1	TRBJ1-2	ASSAVDYGYT
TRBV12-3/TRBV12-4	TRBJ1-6	ASSRAGPNSPLH
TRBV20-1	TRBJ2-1	SARGGLYNEQF
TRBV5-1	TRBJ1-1	ASSLLGSTEAF
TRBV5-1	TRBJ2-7	ASSPEFGGSYEQY